The TCR beta chain under discussion was sequenced for a study of cytomegalovirus exposure and HLA in healthy donors. Points on this clone: The antigen remains unidentified.

The CDR3 has 13 residues. Germline values: CDR1 MGHDK, CDR2 SYGVNS. V lost 7 bases and J lost 8, with 17 bases in between. The study ran its PCR with 60 Vbeta and 13 Jbeta primers. Clones were sequenced by immunoSEQ multiplex PCR, and TCRdb holds only the in-frame ones, with some missing. This repertoire includes about 130,000 clones. General study findings and limits: A likely sequencing artifact accounted for one observed cluster of highly shared sequence variants.

The sequencing sample was made of PBMCs. The chain carries TRBV25-1 and TRBJ1-2; tentative D call: TRBD1 (6 bases). The clonotype comes from a man younger than 30 in good health and CMV-seronegative. CDR3 in amino acids: CASTAGRGGGYTF. Here the CDR3 DNA reads TGTGCCAGCACCGCGGGCAGGGGAGGGGGCTACACCTTC.